This T cell receptor (beta chain) emerged from a study of T cells in Graves' hyperthyroidism and ophthalmopathy. General study points: Blood held most thyroid clonotypes expanded above 0.001 frequency.

With a duration under 2 months, the hyperthyroidism was newly diagnosed in patients aged 18 to 65. Based on clinical symptoms, serum thyroxine and TRAb, thyroid ultrasound and orbital computed tomography, diagnoses were reached. This CDR3 has 15 amino acids. After removal of 3 bases from V and 5 bases from J, the junction contained 7 bases not matched to a gene. The germline V gene encodes CDR1 KGHSH and CDR2 LQKENI. There were TCR beta CDR3 regions amplified from RNA transcripts. HTBI primers were employed in a first-round RT-PCR of the TCR CDR3. A single record per CDR3 protein comes from TCRdb applying MiXCR to the multiplex PCR reads. The data hold approximately 360,000 distinct CDR3 sequences, with just under 25% observed a single time. This clonotype turned up a few times. Its target is unknown.

The rearrangement joins TRBV18 to TRBJ1-2, with 9 bases that match TRBD1. The sequence was collected from a man aged 45-65 years with Graves' hyperthyroidism. Input material: blood. The CDR3 sequence: CASSPGQGPSYGYTF. CDR3 nucleotide sequence: TGTGCCAGCTCACCGGGACAGGGACCCTCTTATGGCTACACCTTC. The variable domain in full, with the rest retrieved from reference TRBV18 and TRBJ1-2, is NAGVMQNPRHLVRRRGQEARLRCSPMKGHSHVYWYRQLPEEGLKFMVYLQKENIIDESGMPKERFSAEFPKEGPSILRIQQVVRGDSAAYFCASSPGQGPSYGYTFGSGTRLTVV.